A single T cell receptor beta chain is shown here with its context. Antigen: not known. TCRdb re-analysed the 5' RACE reads in MiXCR, keeping a single row per CDR3 protein. Of some 500,000 distinct CDR3 sequences listed, 7.5% to 10% are singletons. The data belong to a study of identical twins. Findings and caveats of the study: Analyses of zero insertions could, in part, be confounded by invariant MAIT and iNKT cells. In beta out-of-frame sequences, the excess sharing between twins was weaker.

This CDR3 spans 14 amino acids. V shed 4 bases and J shed 4 bases, with 13 bases lying between them. Everyone who gave samples was a healthy Caucasian. These same data were also listed under a study on yellow fever vaccine responses in identical twins.

This chain joins TRBV12-3 or TRBV12-4 and TRBJ1-2, with D uncertain. The receptor comes from a woman between 18 and 30 years old in good health. Sample: PBMCs. In DNA form, the CDR3 reads TGTGCCAGCAGTTCTCGTGTGGTGTCCTATGGCTACACCTTC. This encodes CASSSRVVSYGYTF.